Listed below are T cell receptor beta chains from one sample, sequenced in a study of beta chain features in type 1 diabetes. Here immunoSEQ multiplex PCR was the method, and the copy in TCRdb shows in-frame clones only, minus some. Altogether 600,000 or so clones are present, about 14% being singletons, with the ten largest covering 0.03% to 0.04%. The source material was naive CD4+ T cells from blood. The receptors derive from a man between 18 and 35 years old with type 1 diabetes. CDR3s include the opening cysteine and the closing phenylalanine or tryptophan. A D gene is named only where the DNA matches it firmly. Clone size is stated in some rows and not others, as once, few, many or a class when expanded.

few	TRBV28	TRBD2	TRBJ2-3	17	CASSLTASGSSTDTQYF	TGTGCCAGCAGTCTAACTGCTAGCGGGAGTAGCACAGATACGCAGTATTTT
NA	TRBV30	TRBD1	TRBJ1-2	15	CAWSTQGASTYGYTF	TGTGCCTGGAGTACTCAGGGGGCATCGACCTATGGCTACACCTTC
NA	TRBV18	NA	TRBJ1-4	14	CASSQGLANEKLFF	TGTGCCAGCTCACAAGGACTAGCTAATGAAAAACTGTTTTTT
few	TRBV5-4	NA	TRBJ1-1	13	CASSQDQSGEAFF	TGTGCCAGCAGCCAGGACCAAAGCGGGGAAGCTTTCTTT
NA	TRBV9	TRBD1	TRBJ2-6	17	CASSAGQGAPGANVLTF	TGTGCCAGCAGCGCCGGACAGGGGGCGCCTGGGGCCAACGTCCTGACTTTC
few	TRBV5-4	NA	TRBJ2-3	13	CASSLGQRDTQYF	TGTGCCAGCAGCTTGGGCCAGAGAGATACGCAGTATTTT
NA	TRBV15	NA	TRBJ2-7	12	CATSTRTGEQYF	TGTGCCACCAGCACCCGCACGGGCGAGCAGTACTTC
NA	TRBV6-6	NA	TRBJ2-1	15	CASSYSLHRSDEQFF	TGTGCCAGCAGTTACTCTCTTCATAGGAGCGATGAGCAGTTCTTC
few	TRBV14	NA	TRBJ2-2	14	CASSYEPNTGELFF	TGTGCCAGCAGTTACGAGCCGAACACCGGGGAGCTGTTTTTT
few	TRBV7-2	NA	TRBJ1-2	14	CASSFDHSNYGYTF	TGTGCCAGCAGCTTTGATCACAGCAACTATGGCTACACCTTC
NA	TRBV29-1	TRBD1	TRBJ1-1	14	CSGGTGRIRTEAFF	TGCAGCGGGGGGACAGGAAGAATCAGGACTGAAGCTTTCTTT
few	TRBV6-5	NA	TRBJ2-7	15	CASSYSRISSYEQYF	TGTGCCAGCAGTTACTCGAGGATTAGTTCCTACGAGCAGTACTTC
few	TRBV5-8	TRBD1	TRBJ1-1	18	CASNSPGQGPPRDTEAFF	TGTGCCAGCAACAGCCCGGGACAGGGCCCGCCACGGGACACTGAAGCTTTCTTT
few	TRBV28	TRBD1	TRBJ2-4	17	CASSFADREGGKNIQYF	TGTGCCAGCAGCTTCGCGGACAGGGAAGGAGGGAAGAACATTCAGTACTTC
few	TRBV14	NA	TRBJ2-7	13	CASSQFTEDEQYF	TGTGCCAGCAGCCAATTTACGGAAGACGAGCAGTACTTC
few	TRBV30	NA	TRBJ1-5	14	CAWSVRPGDQPQHF	TGTGCCTGGAGTGTACGTCCGGGAGATCAGCCCCAGCATTTT
NA	TRBV13	TRBD1	TRBJ2-1	16	CASRDSGTGAYNEQFF	TGTGCCAGCAGGGATTCCGGGACAGGGGCCTACAATGAGCAGTTCTTC
NA	TRBV5-4	TRBD1	TRBJ2-2	15	CASSRGQPNTGELFF	TGTGCCAGCAGCCGGGGACAGCCGAACACCGGGGAGCTGTTTTTT
few	TRBV7-2	NA	TRBJ2-3	14	CASSLVRGADTQYF	TGTGCCAGCAGTCTTGTGAGGGGGGCCGATACGCAGTATTTT
NA	TRBV6-5	NA	TRBJ2-1	15	CASSPGINFYNEQFF	TGTGCCAGCAGTCCAGGGATCAACTTCTACAATGAGCAGTTCTTC
few	TRBV6-5	NA	TRBJ2-7	15	CASSYLGQTNYEQYF	TGTGCCAGCAGTTACCTTGGACAAACCAACTACGAGCAGTACTTC
few	TRBV28	NA	TRBJ1-1	16	CASSLPAGPMNTEAFF	TGTGCCAGCAGTTTACCGGCAGGGCCGATGAACACTGAAGCTTTCTTT
NA	TRBV27	NA	TRBJ2-3	13	CASSLGGTDTQYF	TGTGCCAGCAGTTTAGGGGGCACAGATACGCAGTATTTT
few	TRBV29-1	TRBD1	TRBJ1-2	14	CSVAPGQPNYGYTF	TGCAGCGTCGCTCCGGGACAGCCAAACTATGGCTACACCTTC
NA	TRBV4-3	NA	TRBJ1-5	13	CASSQDLGQPQHF	TGCGCCAGCAGCCAAGATCTCGGCCAGCCCCAGCATTTT
few	TRBV10-3	NA	TRBJ2-7	12	CAGGEATYEQYF	TGTGCCGGGGGAGAAGCCACCTACGAGCAGTACTTC
NA	TRBV5-1	NA	TRBJ1-4	13	CASSLADREKLFF	TGCGCCAGCAGCTTGGCCGATCGCGAAAAACTGTTTTTT
few	TRBV7-2	NA	TRBJ1-2	14	CASSPGQRINGYTF	TGTGCCAGCAGCCCCGGACAGCGCATCAATGGCTACACCTTC